The 19 T cell receptor beta chains in this list originate from one sample, sequenced in a study of T cells in Graves' hyperthyroidism and ophthalmopathy. Amplified TCR beta CDR3 regions derived from RNA transcripts. HTBI primers drove first-round RT-PCR of the TCR CDR3. MiXCR, run by TCRdb on the multiplex PCR reads, gives a single entry per CDR3 protein. The data show about 130,000 distinct CDR3 sequences, approximately 24% seen once. The sequencing sample was made of blood. The receptors stem from a woman in her forties or fifties with Graves' hyperthyroidism that later progressed to Graves' ophthalmopathy.

A note on this clonotype: It may be a read error: a sequence one base away is much more abundant. The CDR3 does not close with the conserved phenylalanine or tryptophan, likely indicating a read error. The chain employs TRBV7-9 and TRBJ1-1, with D maybe TRBD1 (5 bases). From germline, CDR1 is SEHNR and CDR2 FQNEAQ (reference sequence). The CDR3 consists of 13 residues. Trimming stripped 1 base from V and 7 bases from J, with 10 bases between. The CDR3 DNA reads TGTGCCAGCAGCTTAGAGGGGACGGGTGAAGCTTTCCTT. Protein: CASSLEGTGEAFL.

This chain uses TRBV7-9 with TRBJ1-1; D call uncertain. This CDR3 spans 14 amino acids. Trimming took 5 bases from V and 10 from J, leaving 20 bases between them. Germline CDR1 reads SEHNR; CDR2 reads FQNEAQ (reference sequence). CDR3 in amino acids: CASSPPLDRVGAFF. For the CDR3, the DNA is TGTGCCAGCAGCCCCCCACTCGACCGAGTGGGAGCTTTCTTT.

This clonotype was seen repeatedly, ten times or more. The chain has TRBV29-1 and TRBJ2-4; D might be TRBD2 (5 bases). V lost 3 bases to trimming and J lost 6 bases, with 6 bases between them. CDR1 is SQVTM and CDR2 is ANQGSEA in the germline V gene. The CDR3 runs 11 residues. CDR3 DNA: TGCAGCGTTGATCGGGGAAACATTCAGTACTTC. It codes for CSVDRGNIQYF.

This clonotype showed up many times. This chain uses TRBV6-2 or TRBV6-3 with TRBJ2-2; perhaps TRBD1 as D (6 bases). This CDR3 has 14 amino acids. V was trimmed by 7 bases and J by 10 bases, leaving 19 bases between them. Germline V gives CDR1 MNHEY, CDR2 SVGEGT. The CDR3, as DNA: TGTGCCAGCACTCCCCTCAGGGGCCCTGTGGAGCTGTTTTTT. Residues: CASTPLRGPVELFF.

On this clonotype itself: The missing conserved phenylalanine or tryptophan at the end of this CDR3 makes a read error likely. V is TRBV5-1 and J is TRBJ2-5; D gene unclear. Trimming removed 2 bases from V and 5 bases from J, with 10 bases in between. This CDR3 region has 13 residues. CDR1 and CDR2 (germline): SGHRS, YFSETQ. DNA for the CDR3: TGCGCCAGCAGCTTCATAGTCGGGGAGACCCAGTACCTC. Its protein product is CASSFIVGETQYL.

This clonotype came up many times. The CDR3 sequence is CATRGSTPSTEAFF. The CDR3 DNA follows: TGTGCCACCAGGGGCTCCACCCCGAGCACTGAAGCTTTCTTT. The chain recombines TRBV24-1 with TRBJ1-1; D is ambiguous. This CDR3 is 14 amino acids long. Trimming took 7 bases from V and 4 from J, leaving 15 bases between them. CDR1 KGHDR and CDR2 SFDVKD come from the germline V gene.

A few counts support this clonotype. Mismatch with germline at one junction end may stem from a read error. V is TRBV5-5 and J is TRBJ2-6, with D possibly TRBD2 on 6 matching bases. The germline gives CDR1 SGHKS, CDR2 YYEKEE (reference sequence). The CDR3 is made up of 16 amino acids. CDR3: CAGSLGGGAGANVLTF. The CDR3, as DNA: TGTGCCGGCAGCTTGGGAGGAGGGGCTGGGGCCAACGTCCTGACTTTC.

This rearrangement joins TRBV20-1 to TRBJ1-1, with no clear D. The CDR3 has 11 residues. CDR1 and CDR2 (germline): DFQATT, SNEGSKA (reference sequence). The ends were cut back, 5 bases at V and 4 bases at J, with 8 bases in the middle. CDR3 sequence (DNA): TGCAGTGCTGTGGTGGTCACTGAAGCTTTCTTT. The encoded protein is CSAVVVTEAFF.

This clonotype was seen only a few times. The chain links TRBV7-8 to TRBJ1-2, with D tentatively TRBD1 (5 bases). The CDR3 loop spans 16 amino acids. Germline assignment: CDR1 SGHVS and CDR2 FQNEAQ. The germline V and J ends were trimmed by 1 base and 5 bases, with 17 bases remaining between them. The CDR3 region is CASSLEGRATFYGYTF. The CDR3 coding sequence is TGTGCCAGCAGCTTAGAGGGCAGGGCAACCTTTTATGGCTACACCTTC.

This clonotype was observed at least ten times. The CDR3 DNA reads as TGTGCCAGCAGTTTAAATCTTGAGGATCCGGGCGTTTCCGGGGAGCTGTTTTTT. It specifies CASSLNLEDPGVSGELFF. The V and J genes are TRBV28 and TRBJ2-2, with D hard to call. This CDR3 contains 18 residues. Trimming removed 2 bases at V and 6 bases at J, with 22 bases between. Germline-derived CDR1 and CDR2 are MDHEN and SYDVKM.

This clonotype was found a few times. The chain combines TRBV29-1 with TRBJ2-2, with TRBD2 matching 7 bases. The trim removed 7 bases at V and 3 bases at J, leaving 11 bases unmatched. Germline CDR1 SQVTM, CDR2 ANQGSEA. The CDR3 contains 15 residues. CDR3 in DNA: TGCAGCGCCCTTGATGGCGGGAGAGACACCGGGGAGCTGTTTTTT. Protein product: CSALDGGRDTGELFF.

This clonotype has at least ten counts. The chain carries TRBV11-1 and TRBJ2-1, with 8 bases matching TRBD2. The CDR3 extends over 14 amino acids. In germline, CDR1 is SGHAT, CDR2 FQDESV (reference sequence). With 5 bases clipped from V and 6 bases from J, the junction kept 6 bases outside the gene matches. The CDR3 sequence is CASSLGTSRNEQFF. The CDR3 DNA reads as TGTGCCAGCAGCCTCGGGACTAGTCGCAATGAGCAGTTCTTC.

This chain uses TRBV7-9 with TRBJ2-5; 9 nucleotides line up with TRBD2. J was trimmed by 12 bases and V by 5 bases; bases with no gene match: 7. The CDR3 has 12 residues. Germline V gene lookup returns CDR1 SEHNR and CDR2 FQNEAQ (reference sequence). DNA of the CDR3: TGTGCCAGCAGCCCGACTAGCGGAGGGGAGTACTTC. Encoded protein: CASSPTSGGEYF.

This chain links TRBV24-1 with TRBJ2-7; TRBD1 matches at 7 bases. This CDR3 has 15 amino acids. V dropped 2 bases and J dropped 4; count of bases not matched to a gene: 7. The germline CDR1 and CDR2 sequences are KGHDR and SFDVKD. The CDR3, as DNA: TGTGCCACCAGTGATTCCCGGGACAGCCGATACGAGCAGTACTTC. Translating gives CATSDSRDSRYEQYF.

This sequence joins TRBV5-1 and TRBJ2-5, with 8 bases that match TRBD2. The CDR3 spans 13 residues. CDR1 is SGHRS and CDR2 is YFSETQ in the germline V gene. Germline trimming cut 1 base from V and 6 bases from J; bases unmatched to any gene: 2. The CDR3 sequence: CASSLREGQTQYF. The DNA for the CDR3 is TGCGCCAGCAGCTTGCGGGAGGGGCAGACCCAGTACTTC.

The CDR3 reads CASSRTETQYF. The CDR3 DNA follows: TGTGCCAGCAGCCGCACAGAGACCCAGTACTTC. This chain uses TRBV3-1 with TRBJ2-5; no clear D gene. Germline lookup yields CDR1 LGHDT and CDR2 YNNKEL (reference sequence). This CDR3 is 11 amino acids long. Trimming stripped 4 bases from V and 4 bases from J, with 4 bases between.

This clonotype was counted ten times or more. The chain carries TRBV6-1 and TRBJ2-2, with 9 bases lining up with TRBD1. V lost 6 bases and J lost 1; bases outside the gene matches: 9. Germline loops: CDR1 MNHNS, CDR2 SASEGT. The CDR3 covers 17 residues. Written as DNA, the CDR3 is TGTGCCAGCAGGGCAGCGGGACAGGGCCTGAACACCGGGGAGCTGTTTTTT. Residues: CASRAAGQGLNTGELFF.

With respect to this clonotype: At one end the junction does not follow the germline gene, possibly because of a read error. The chain uses TRBV30 and TRBJ2-1; 8 nucleotides agree with TRBD2. This CDR3 is 13 amino acids long. Germline V gives CDR1 GTSNPN, CDR2 SVGIG (reference sequence). CDR3 in amino acids: CAWNSGMQNGQFF. CDR3 DNA sequence: TGTGCCTGGAATAGCGGGATGCAGAATGGGCAGTTCTTC.

This clonotype was counted between two and nine times. J is TRBJ1-2 and V is TRBV28, with unresolved D. V lost 3 bases and J lost 4, with 6 bases in between. Per germline, CDR1 MDHEN and CDR2 SYDVKM. The CDR3 loop spans 12 amino acids. CDR3 sequence reads: CASSFGFYGYTF. CDR3 bases: TGTGCCAGCAGTTTTGGATTCTATGGCTACACCTTC.